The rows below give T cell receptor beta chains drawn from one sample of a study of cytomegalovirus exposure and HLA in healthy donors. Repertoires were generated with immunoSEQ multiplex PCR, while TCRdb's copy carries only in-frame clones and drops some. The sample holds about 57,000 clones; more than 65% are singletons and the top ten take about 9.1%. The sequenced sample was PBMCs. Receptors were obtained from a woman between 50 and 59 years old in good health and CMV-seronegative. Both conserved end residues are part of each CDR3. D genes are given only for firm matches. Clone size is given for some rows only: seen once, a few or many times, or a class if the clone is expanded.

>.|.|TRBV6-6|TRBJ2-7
CASATGTYEQYF
TGTGCCAGCGCCACAGGGACCTACGAGCAGTACTTC
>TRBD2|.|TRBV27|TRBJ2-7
CASSMGVAGDVFYEQYF
TGTGCCAGCAGTATGGGGGTAGCGGGAGATGTTTTCTACGAGCAGTACTTC
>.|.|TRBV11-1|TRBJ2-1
CASSFSGRTYNEQFF
TGTGCCAGCAGCTTTTCCGGGAGAACCTACAATGAGCAGTTCTTC
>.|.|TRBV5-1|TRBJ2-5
CASSLGAVYPQETQYF
TGCGCCAGCAGCTTGGGGGCAGTGTACCCTCAAGAGACCCAGTACTTC
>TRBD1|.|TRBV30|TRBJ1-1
CACHRGLNTEAFF
TGTGCCTGTCACAGGGGTTTGAACACTGAAGCTTTCTTT
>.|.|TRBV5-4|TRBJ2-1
CASSSSSRVVYNEQFF
TGTGCCAGCAGCTCGAGTAGCCGGGTGGTCTACAATGAGCAGTTCTTC
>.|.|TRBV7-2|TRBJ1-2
CASSLWPFGYTF
TGTGCCAGCAGCTTATGGCCCTTTGGCTACACCTTC
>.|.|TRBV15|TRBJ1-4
CATSRDRGGDEKLFF
TGTGCCACCAGCAGAGATAGGGGGGGGGATGAAAAACTGTTTTTT
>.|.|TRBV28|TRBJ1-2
CASSSGPYGYTF
TGTGCCAGCAGTTCAGGGCCCTATGGCTACACCTTC
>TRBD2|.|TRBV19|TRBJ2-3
CAPEASGEGTDTQYF
TGTGCCCCAGAGGCTAGCGGGGAGGGCACAGATACGCAGTATTTT
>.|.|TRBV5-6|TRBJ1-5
CALLMGNQPQHF
TGTGCCTTACTTATGGGCAATCAGCCCCAGCATTTT
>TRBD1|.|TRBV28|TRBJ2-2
CAGAGQANTGELFF
TGTGCCGGGGCGGGACAGGCAAACACCGGGGAGCTGTTTTTT
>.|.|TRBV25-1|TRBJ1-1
CASRQGWKDEAFF
TGTGCCAGTAGGCAGGGGTGGAAAGATGAAGCTTTCTTT
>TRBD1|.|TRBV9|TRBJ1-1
CASNPGTVNTEAFF
TGTGCCAGCAACCCCGGGACAGTGAACACTGAAGCTTTCTTT
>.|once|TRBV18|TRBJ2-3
CASSLTVQGGDTQYF
TGTGCCAGCTCACTAACTGTACAGGGTGGTGATACGCAGTATTTT
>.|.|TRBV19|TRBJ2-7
CASSDRGSYEQYF
TGTGCCAGTAGTGATCGCGGGTCCTACGAGCAGTACTTC
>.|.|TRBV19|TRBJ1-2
CASRNYGYTF
TGTGCCAGCAGAAACTATGGCTACACCTTC
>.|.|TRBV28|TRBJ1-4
CASSLEQGGEKLFF
TGTGCCAGCAGTTTAGAGCAGGGTGGTGAAAAACTGTTTTTT
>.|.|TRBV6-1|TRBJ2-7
CASSEGGTEAIYEQYF
TGTGCCAGCAGTGAAGGCGGGACAGAGGCTATATACGAGCAGTACTTC
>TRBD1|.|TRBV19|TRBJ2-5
CASRLRTGMLGETQYF
TGTGCCAGTAGACTTCGGACAGGGATGCTGGGAGAGACCCAGTACTTC